The following is a TCR beta chain sequence with its context. Profiled with immunoSEQ multiplex PCR; TCRdb holds only in-frame clones, not every one. This table holds fewer than 400,000 clones, just under 85% found once. This entry comes from a study of Ad26.COV2.S vaccination and SARS-CoV-2 variants. Sample treatment: roughly 18 received Ad26.COV2.S at low or high dose, single or two shots; 5 received placebo; per-sample allocation not given. Following the first vaccine or placebo injection, samples were taken on day 63. Germline CDR1 and CDR2: SGHRS and YFSETQ. This CDR3 has 16 amino acids. Trimming removed 4 bases at V and 6 bases at J, with 17 bases between.

This chain uses TRBV5-1 with TRBJ1-6; no definite D call. Source: peripheral blood, taken in a trial of Ad26.COV2.S vaccine versus placebo. The origin of this receptor is a person aged 18-60 years who received the Ad26.COV2.S COVID-19 vaccine or a placebo. This CDR3 is CASSGAGFSLNSPLHF. The CDR3 DNA reads as TGCGCCAGCAGCGGCGCCGGATTTTCCCTTAATTCACCCCTCCACTTT.